This TCR beta chain was sequenced for a study of T cell repertoires in cytomegalovirus infection. Overall study context: Researchers turned to recently identified HLA-C-restricted CMV epitopes as well as well-studied HLA-B-restricted ones. Matching HLA type and CMV infection were both indicated by public TCR beta signatures. Findings and limits, study-wide: Predominance within the ex vivo response was attributable to HLA-C-restricted CMV-specific TCR beta clonotypes. Using cumulative public TCR beta family frequency, the authors identified those who carried CMV together with the relevant HLA.

TCRdb re-derived calls from the reads in MiXCR, one entry per CDR3 protein. The sample consists of approximately 310,000 distinct CDR3 sequences, about 25% of them appearing once. V gave up 3 bases and J gave up 2 bases; unmatched junction bases: 3. This CDR3 comprises 16 residues. Germline V gene lookup returns CDR1 SGHNT and CDR2 YENEEA. As for this clonotype: Antigen unknown.

This material consisted of cultured PBMCs, taken from culture after CMV antigen stimulation. The chain couples TRBV11-3 to TRBJ2-2; 10 bases match TRBD1. The source of this sequence is a human donor in good health (CMV status not recorded). Some clones in this sample may be carry-over from other donors' samples. The CDR3 DNA reads as TGTGCCAGCAGCTTCCGGGACAGGGGCAACACCGGGGAGCTGTTTTTT. Protein sequence: CASSFRDRGNTGELFF.